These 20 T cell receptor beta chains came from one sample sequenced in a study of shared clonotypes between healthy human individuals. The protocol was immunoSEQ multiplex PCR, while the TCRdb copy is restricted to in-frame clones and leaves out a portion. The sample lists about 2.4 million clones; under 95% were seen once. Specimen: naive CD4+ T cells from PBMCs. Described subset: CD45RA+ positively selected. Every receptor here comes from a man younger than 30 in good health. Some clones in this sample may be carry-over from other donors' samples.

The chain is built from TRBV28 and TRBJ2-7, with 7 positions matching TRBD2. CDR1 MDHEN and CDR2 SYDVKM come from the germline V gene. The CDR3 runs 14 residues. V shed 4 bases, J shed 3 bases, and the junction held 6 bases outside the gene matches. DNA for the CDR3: TGTGCCAGCAGTTCGGCTAGCGGTCTCTACGAGCAGTACTTC. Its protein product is CASSSASGLYEQYF.

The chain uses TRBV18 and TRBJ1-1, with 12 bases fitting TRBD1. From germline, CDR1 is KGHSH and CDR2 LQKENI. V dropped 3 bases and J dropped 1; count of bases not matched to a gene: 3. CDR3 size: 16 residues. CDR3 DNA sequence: TGTGCCAGCTCACCCGGGACAGGGGGCGCGAACACTGAAGCTTTCTTT. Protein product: CASSPGTGGANTEAFF. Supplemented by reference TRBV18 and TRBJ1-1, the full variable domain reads NAGVMQNPRHLVRRRGQEARLRCSPMKGHSHVYWYRQLPEEGLKFMVYLQKENIIDESGMPKERFSAEFPKEGPSILRIQQVVRGDSAAYFCASSPGTGGANTEAFFGQGTRLTVV.

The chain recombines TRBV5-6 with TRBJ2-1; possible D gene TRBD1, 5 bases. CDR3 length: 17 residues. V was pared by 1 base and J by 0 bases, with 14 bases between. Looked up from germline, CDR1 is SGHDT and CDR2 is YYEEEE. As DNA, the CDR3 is TGTGCCAGCAGCTTGAGGGGCGTTTCCCTCTCCTACAATGAGCAGTTCTTC. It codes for CASSLRGVSLSYNEQFF.

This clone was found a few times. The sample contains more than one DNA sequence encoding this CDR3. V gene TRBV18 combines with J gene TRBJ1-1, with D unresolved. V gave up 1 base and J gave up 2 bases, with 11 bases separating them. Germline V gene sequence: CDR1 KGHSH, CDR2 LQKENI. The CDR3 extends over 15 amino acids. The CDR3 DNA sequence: TGTGCCAGCTCACCACTGGGTGCTGGTAACACTGAAGCTTTCTTT. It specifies CASSPLGAGNTEAFF. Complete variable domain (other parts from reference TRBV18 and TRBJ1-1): NAGVMQNPRHLVRRRGQEARLRCSPMKGHSHVYWYRQLPEEGLKFMVYLQKENIIDESGMPKERFSAEFPKEGPSILRIQQVVRGDSAAYFCASSPLGAGNTEAFFGQGTRLTVV.

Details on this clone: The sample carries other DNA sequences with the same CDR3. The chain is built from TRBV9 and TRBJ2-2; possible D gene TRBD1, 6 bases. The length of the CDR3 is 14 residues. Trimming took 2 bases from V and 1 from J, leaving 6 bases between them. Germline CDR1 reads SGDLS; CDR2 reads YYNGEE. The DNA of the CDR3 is TGTGCCAGCAGCGTGGGACAGAACACCGGGGAGCTGTTTTTT. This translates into CASSVGQNTGELFF.

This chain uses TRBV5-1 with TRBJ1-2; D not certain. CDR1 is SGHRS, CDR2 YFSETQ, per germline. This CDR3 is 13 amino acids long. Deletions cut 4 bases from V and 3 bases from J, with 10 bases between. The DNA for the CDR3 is TGCGCCAGCAGCGAGGACGGTCACTATGGCTACACCTTC. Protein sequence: CASSEDGHYGYTF.

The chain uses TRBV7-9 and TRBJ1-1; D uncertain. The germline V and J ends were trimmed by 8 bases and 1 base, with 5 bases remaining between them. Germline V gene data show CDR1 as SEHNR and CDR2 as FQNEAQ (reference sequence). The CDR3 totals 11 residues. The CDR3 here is CASRENTEAFF. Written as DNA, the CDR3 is TGTGCCAGCCGGGAGAACACTGAAGCTTTCTTT.

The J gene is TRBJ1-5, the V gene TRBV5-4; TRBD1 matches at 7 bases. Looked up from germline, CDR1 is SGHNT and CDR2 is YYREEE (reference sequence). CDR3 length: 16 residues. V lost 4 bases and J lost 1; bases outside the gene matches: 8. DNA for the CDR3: TGTGCCAGCAGCGGAGGGGGACAGAGAAGCAATCAGCCCCAGCATTTT. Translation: CASSGGGQRSNQPQHF.

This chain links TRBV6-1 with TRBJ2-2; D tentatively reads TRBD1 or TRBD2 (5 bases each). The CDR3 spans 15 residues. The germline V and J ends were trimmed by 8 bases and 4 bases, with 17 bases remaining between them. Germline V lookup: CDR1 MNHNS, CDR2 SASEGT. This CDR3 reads CASLRRDGFTGELFF. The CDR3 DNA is TGTGCCAGCCTTCGTCGGGACGGATTCACCGGGGAGCTGTTTTTT.

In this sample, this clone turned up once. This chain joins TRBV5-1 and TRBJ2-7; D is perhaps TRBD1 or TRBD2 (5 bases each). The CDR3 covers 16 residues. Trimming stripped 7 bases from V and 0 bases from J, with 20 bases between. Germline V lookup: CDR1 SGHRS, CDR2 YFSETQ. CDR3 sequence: CASSARGVRSSYEQYF. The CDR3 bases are TGCGCCAGCTCCGCGAGGGGAGTCCGAAGCTCCTACGAGCAGTACTTC.

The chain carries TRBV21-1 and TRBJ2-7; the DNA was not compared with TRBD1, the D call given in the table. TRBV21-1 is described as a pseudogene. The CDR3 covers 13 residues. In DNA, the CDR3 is TGTGCCAGGGGGACAGGGGACCCCTACGAGCAGTACTTC. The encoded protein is CARGTGDPYEQYF.

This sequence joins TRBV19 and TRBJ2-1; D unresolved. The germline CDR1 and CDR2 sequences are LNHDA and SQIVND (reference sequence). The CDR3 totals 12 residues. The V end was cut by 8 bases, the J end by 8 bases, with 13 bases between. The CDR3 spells CASSNQVYEQFF. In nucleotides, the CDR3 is TGTGCCAGTTCCAATCAGGTGTATGAGCAGTTCTTC. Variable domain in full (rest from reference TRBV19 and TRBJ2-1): DGGITQSPKYLFRKEGQNVTLSCEQNLNHDAMYWYRQDPGQGLRLIYYSQIVNDFQKGDIAEGYSVSREKKESFPLTVTSAQKNPTAFYLCASSNQVYEQFFGPGTRLTVL.

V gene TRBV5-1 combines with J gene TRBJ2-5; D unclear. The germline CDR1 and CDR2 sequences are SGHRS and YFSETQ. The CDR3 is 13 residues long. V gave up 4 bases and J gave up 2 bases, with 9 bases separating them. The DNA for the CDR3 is TGCGCCAGCAGCCGACAAGTACAAGAGACCCAGTACTTC. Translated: CASSRQVQETQYF.

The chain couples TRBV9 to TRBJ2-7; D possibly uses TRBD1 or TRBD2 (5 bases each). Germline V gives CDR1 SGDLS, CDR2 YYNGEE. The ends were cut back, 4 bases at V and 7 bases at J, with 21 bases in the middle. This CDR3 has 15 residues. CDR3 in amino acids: CASSPSGTAKGEQYF. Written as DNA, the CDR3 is TGTGCCAGCAGCCCGTCAGGGACCGCCAAGGGGGAGCAGTACTTC. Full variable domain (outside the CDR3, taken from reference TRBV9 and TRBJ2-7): DSGVTQTPKHLITATGQRVTLRCSPRSGDLSVYWYQQSLDQGLQFLIQYYNGEERAKGNILERFSAQQFPDLHSELNLSSLELGDSALYFCASSPSGTAKGEQYFGPGTRLTVT.

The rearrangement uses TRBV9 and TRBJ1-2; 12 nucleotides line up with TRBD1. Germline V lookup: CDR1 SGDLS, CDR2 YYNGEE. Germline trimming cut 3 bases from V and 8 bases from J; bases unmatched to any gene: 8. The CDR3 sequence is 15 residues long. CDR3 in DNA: TGTGCCAGCAGCGCACCGGGACAGGGGGCTGAAGGCTACACCTTC. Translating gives CASSAPGQGAEGYTF.

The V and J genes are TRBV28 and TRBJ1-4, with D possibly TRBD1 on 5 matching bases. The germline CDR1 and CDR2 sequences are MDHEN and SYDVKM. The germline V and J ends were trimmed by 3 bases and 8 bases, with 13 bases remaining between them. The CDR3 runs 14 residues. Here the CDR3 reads CASSFRRVVEKLFF. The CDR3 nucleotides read TGTGCCAGCAGTTTTCGCAGGGTGGTGGAAAAACTGTTTTTT.

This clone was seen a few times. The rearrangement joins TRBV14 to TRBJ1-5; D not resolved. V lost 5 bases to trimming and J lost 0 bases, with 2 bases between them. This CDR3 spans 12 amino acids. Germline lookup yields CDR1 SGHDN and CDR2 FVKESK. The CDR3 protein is CASSFSNQPQHF. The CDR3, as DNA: TGTGCCAGCAGCTTTAGCAATCAGCCCCAGCATTTT. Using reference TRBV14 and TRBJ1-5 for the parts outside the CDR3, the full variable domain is EAGVTQFPSHSVIEKGQTVTLRCDPISGHDNLYWYRRVMGKEIKFLLHFVKESKQDESGMPNNRFLAERTGGTYSTLKVQPAELEDSGVYFCASSFSNQPQHFGDGTRLSIL.

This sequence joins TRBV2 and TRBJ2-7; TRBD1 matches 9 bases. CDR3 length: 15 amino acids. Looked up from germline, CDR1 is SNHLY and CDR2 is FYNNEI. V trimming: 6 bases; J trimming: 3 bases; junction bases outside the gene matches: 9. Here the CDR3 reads CASRGLDRGIYEQYF. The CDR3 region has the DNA TGTGCCAGCAGGGGTCTTGACAGGGGGATCTACGAGCAGTACTTC.

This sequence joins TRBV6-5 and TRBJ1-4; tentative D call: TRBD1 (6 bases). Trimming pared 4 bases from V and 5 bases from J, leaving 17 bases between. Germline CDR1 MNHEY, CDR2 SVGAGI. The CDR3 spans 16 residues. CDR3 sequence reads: CASSSVGTRANEKLFF. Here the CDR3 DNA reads TGTGCCAGCAGTTCCGTCGGGACAAGAGCAAATGAAAAACTGTTTTTT.

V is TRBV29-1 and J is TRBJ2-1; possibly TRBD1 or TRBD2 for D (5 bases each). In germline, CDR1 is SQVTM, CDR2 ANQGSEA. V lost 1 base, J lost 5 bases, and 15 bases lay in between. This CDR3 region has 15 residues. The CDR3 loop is CSVEGYSGRHNEQFF. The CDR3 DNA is TGCAGCGTTGAAGGTTATTCGGGACGGCACAATGAGCAGTTCTTC.